These 6 T cell receptor beta chains were all obtained from the same sample, sequenced in a study of shared clonotypes between healthy human individuals. The table came from immunoSEQ multiplex PCR; TCRdb's copy has only in-frame clones and leaves some out. This table holds around 2.5 million clones, 93% found once. The specimen sequenced was naive CD4+ T cells from PBMCs. Subset defined: CD45RA+ positively selected. Source of these receptors: a man between 18 and 29 years old in good health. Some clones in this sample may be carry-over from other donors' samples.

The chain's CDR3 is CASSYYGQGNEKLFF. The CDR3 nucleotides are TGTGCCAGCAGTTACTATGGACAGGGTAATGAAAAACTGTTTTTT. The chain couples TRBV6-6 to TRBJ1-4, with 8 bases aligning to TRBD1. J lost 4 bases, V lost 1 base, and 2 bases had no gene match. Germline CDR1 MNHNY, CDR2 SVGAGI (reference sequence). The CDR3 covers 15 residues.

The gene calls are TRBV7-2 and TRBJ1-3; D unclear. The CDR3 is 17 residues long. Germline V gives CDR1 SGHTA, CDR2 FQGNSA. V lost 5 bases, J lost 0 bases, and 17 bases lay in between. CDR3 sequence: CASSPNSGLLSGNTIYF. CDR3 in DNA: TGTGCCAGCAGCCCAAACAGCGGCCTACTCTCTGGAAACACCATATATTTT.

This chain connects TRBV18 to TRBJ2-7, with 9 nucleotides matching TRBD1. Germline CDR1 KGHSH, CDR2 LQKENI. The junction had 4 bases not matched to a gene; V was cut back by 5 bases and J by 2 bases. CDR3 length: 14 residues. The CDR3, as DNA: TGTGCCAGCTCAGCAGGACAGGGGACCTACGAGCAGTACTTC. It codes for CASSAGQGTYEQYF.

The J gene is TRBJ2-1, the V gene TRBV5-1; D is unclear. Between the trimmed V and J ends, which lost 5 bases and 7 bases, there was a span of 13 bases. The germline V gene encodes CDR1 SGHRS and CDR2 YFSETQ. The CDR3 length is 13 residues. CDR3 sequence (DNA): TGCGCCAGCAGGGACGGACCCTCTAATGAGCAGTTCTTC. Translated: CASRDGPSNEQFF.

The chain combines TRBV21-1 with TRBJ2-7; no check of the table's D call, TRBD2, against the DNA was made. TRBV21-1 is a known pseudogene. This CDR3 has 16 residues. CDR3 protein: CVCGVEAGGLSYEQYF. The DNA of the CDR3 is TGTGTGTGTGGAGTGGAAGCGGGAGGCCTATCATACGAGCAGTACTTC.

The chain has TRBV20-1 and TRBJ2-7, with TRBD1 matching 7 bases. The germline V gene encodes CDR1 DFQATT and CDR2 SNEGSKA (reference sequence). CDR3 length: 11 residues. After removal of 5 bases from V and 5 bases from J, the junction contained 3 bases not matched to a gene. The CDR3 DNA sequence: TGCAGTGCTGGCAGGGGGAACGAGCAGTACTTC. As protein: CSAGRGNEQYF.